The 30 T cell receptor beta chains reported below all come from one sample, sequenced in a study of radiotherapy plus CTLA-4 blockade in lung cancer. Some clones are missing from TCRdb's copy, which holds only in-frame ones; the method was immunoSEQ multiplex PCR. The repertoire holds some 96,000 clones, with just over 85% as singletons. Sequenced material: peripheral blood, taken from a patient treated with radiotherapy plus ipilimumab. These receptors came from a human donor with non-small cell lung cancer that progressed on radiotherapy plus ipilimumab.

V is TRBV5-6 and J is TRBJ2-7; maybe TRBD2 (6 bases). V was cut by 0 bases and J by 0 bases, with 13 bases left in between. Germline lookup yields CDR1 SGHDT and CDR2 YYEEEE. This CDR3 region has 16 residues. The CDR3 spells CASSLAGGTFSYEQYF. The CDR3 DNA is TGTGCCAGCAGCTTGGCCGGCGGGACCTTCTCCTACGAGCAGTACTTC. The variable domain in full, with the rest retrieved from reference TRBV5-6 and TRBJ2-7, is DAGVTQSPTHLIKTRGQQVTLRCSPKSGHDTVSWYQQALGQGPQFIFQYYEEEERQRGNFPDRFSGHQFPNYSSELNVNALLLGDSALYLCASSLAGGTFSYEQYFGPGTRLTVT.

The rearrangement links TRBV7-3 to TRBJ2-2; 7 nucleotides agree with TRBD2. The CDR3 is 17 residues long. J was trimmed by 0 bases and V by 3 bases; bases with no gene match: 7. In germline, CDR1 is SGHTA, CDR2 FQGTGA. This chain's CDR3 is CASSFTSVHANTGELFF. CDR3 bases: TGTGCCAGCAGCTTCACTAGCGTGCACGCGAACACCGGGGAGCTGTTTTTT.

The chain recombines TRBV7-2 with TRBJ2-7, with 7 bases matching TRBD2. From germline, CDR1 is SGHTA and CDR2 FQGNSA. The junction had 6 bases not matched to a gene; V was cut back by 3 bases and J by 4 bases. This CDR3 region has 14 residues. DNA for the CDR3: TGTGCCAGCAGCTTCGGATGGGGAGGGTACGAGCAGTACTTC. Its protein product is CASSFGWGGYEQYF.

The chain carries TRBV27 and TRBJ2-1; unclear D gene. Trimming pared 6 bases from V and 4 bases from J, leaving 13 bases between. The germline CDR1 and CDR2 sequences are MNHEY and SMNVEV (reference sequence). The CDR3 is 14 residues long. CDR3 sequence (DNA): TGTGCCAGCAGCCGACAAACTAAATACAATGAGCAGTTCTTC. Translating it yields CASSRQTKYNEQFF.

This chain connects TRBV6-6 to TRBJ2-7, with D unclear. This CDR3 comprises 12 residues. V lost 0 bases, J lost 4 bases, and 4 bases lay in between. The germline CDR1 and CDR2 sequences are MNHNY and SVGAGI (reference sequence). For the CDR3, the DNA is TGTGCCAGCAGTTACTCTAGTTACGAGCAGTACTTC. Protein product: CASSYSSYEQYF.

V gene TRBV5-4 combines with J gene TRBJ2-1; weak D call: TRBD2 (5 bases). Deletions cut 7 bases from V and 1 base from J, with 18 bases between. The CDR3 consists of 16 residues. CDR1 is SGHNT and CDR2 is YYREEE in the germline V gene (reference sequence). CDR3 sequence reads: CASYALVSASYNEQFF. CDR3 in DNA: TGTGCCAGCTATGCTCTCGTTAGCGCATCCTACAATGAGCAGTTCTTC.

V gene TRBV7-9 combines with J gene TRBJ2-7, with 7 nucleotides matching TRBD2. Germline lookup yields CDR1 SEHNR and CDR2 FQNEAQ (reference sequence). The CDR3 loop spans 13 amino acids. Losses at the gene ends were 6 bases for V and 0 bases for J; bases not matched to a gene: 2. CDR3 nucleotide sequence: TGTGCCAGCAGGCGGGGGAGCTCCTACGAGCAGTACTTC. Amino acids: CASRRGSSYEQYF.

This clone was detected only a few times. The V call is TRBV7-2, the J call TRBJ2-7, with 8 bases matching TRBD2. Germline loops: CDR1 SGHTA, CDR2 FQGNSA. The ends lost 5 bases at V and 5 bases at J; junction bases unmatched: 8. CDR3 length: 14 residues. The CDR3 nucleotides are TGTGCCAGCAGCCCTCGGGCGGGAGGCGACGAGCAGTACTTC. Translated: CASSPRAGGDEQYF. Full variable domain (rest looked up from reference TRBV7-2 and TRBJ2-7): GAGVSQSPSNKVTEKGKDVELRCDPISGHTALYWYRQSLGQGLEFLIYFQGNSAPDKSGLPSDRFSAERTGGSVSTLTIQRTQQEDSAVYLCASSPRAGGDEQYFGPGTRLTVT.

This clone turned up a few times. The chain couples TRBV15 to TRBJ1-1; D is ambiguous. Between the trimmed V and J ends, which lost 1 base and 5 bases, there was a span of 11 bases. The germline V gene has CDR1 LNHNV and CDR2 YYDKDF (reference sequence). The CDR3 contains 14 residues. The CDR3 is CATSRVERVTEAFF. The CDR3 DNA follows: TGTGCCACCAGCAGAGTAGAAAGGGTAACTGAAGCTTTCTTT.

V and J are TRBV5-1 and TRBJ1-2; 8 nucleotides agree with TRBD1. V was pared by 0 bases and J by 7 bases, with 8 bases of the junction left unmatched. The germline CDR1 and CDR2 sequences are SGHRS and YFSETQ. CDR3 size: 15 residues. The DNA of the CDR3 is TGCGCCAGCAGCTTGGTTGCAGGGGGCAATGGTGGCTACACCTTC. Translation: CASSLVAGGNGGYTF.

The rearrangement joins TRBV5-6 to TRBJ2-7; D tentatively reads TRBD1 or TRBD2 (5 bases each). Trimming removed 3 bases at V and 6 bases at J, with 16 bases between. CDR1 is SGHDT, CDR2 YYEEEE, per germline. This CDR3 region has 14 residues. The CDR3 nucleotides read TGTGCCAGCAGCTCCTACGGGACGGCTTCCGAGCAGTACTTC. Translated, it gives CASSSYGTASEQYF. Full variable domain (missing parts from reference TRBV5-6 and TRBJ2-7): DAGVTQSPTHLIKTRGQQVTLRCSPKSGHDTVSWYQQALGQGPQFIFQYYEEEERQRGNFPDRFSGHQFPNYSSELNVNALLLGDSALYLCASSSYGTASEQYFGPGTRLTVT.

The chain links TRBV11-2 to TRBJ1-1; D unresolved. Germline V gene data show CDR1 as SGHAT and CDR2 as FQNNGV. V was cut by 2 bases and J by 4 bases, with 11 bases left in between. The CDR3 spans 14 residues. This CDR3 is CASSLIELGTEAFF. The DNA for the CDR3 is TGTGCCAGCAGCTTAATCGAGTTAGGCACTGAAGCTTTCTTT. The entire variable domain, with the rest obtained from reference TRBV11-2 and TRBJ1-1, is as follows: EAGVAQSPRYKIIEKRQSVAFWCNPISGHATLYWYQQILGQGPKLLIQFQNNGVVDDSQLPKDRFSAERLKGVDSTLKIQPAKLEDSAVYLCASSLIELGTEAFFGQGTRLTVV.

The rearrangement links TRBV19 to TRBJ2-2, with a possible D match to TRBD1 (5 bases). This CDR3 is 15 amino acids long. Germline loops: CDR1 LNHDA, CDR2 SQIVND (reference sequence). Trimming took 3 bases from V and 5 from J, leaving 13 bases between them. CDR3 loop: CASSIFGAQTGELFF. CDR3 in DNA: TGTGCCAGTAGTATTTTTGGGGCGCAGACCGGGGAGCTGTTTTTT.

On this clone: At one end, the junction sequence differs from germline, possibly due to a read error. The sample carries other DNA sequences with the same CDR3. The chain employs TRBV30 and TRBJ1-5, with no clear D. The CDR3 consists of 13 residues. Germline V CDR1 and CDR2: GTSNPN, SVGIG (reference sequence). The CDR3 DNA follows: TGTGCCTGGAGTGGAACAAGCTATCAACCCCAGCATTTT. Its protein product is CAWSGTSYQPQHF.

V gene TRBV14 combines with J gene TRBJ2-7; D is perhaps TRBD2 (6 bases). This CDR3 region has 12 residues. Germline V gene sequence: CDR1 SGHDN, CDR2 FVKESK. The CDR3 spells CDRDSLSHEQYF. DNA for the CDR3: TGTGATAGGGACTCCCTCTCGCACGAGCAGTACTTC.

The CDR3 DNA reads TGTGCCATCAGTGAGTCGGGTGGGTTCGGGGACACTGAAGCTTTCTTT. It yields the protein CAISESGGFGDTEAFF. The J gene is TRBJ1-1, the V gene TRBV10-3; D is unclear. V was shortened by 0 bases and J by 3 bases, with 14 bases between the two germline ends. CDR1 ENHRY and CDR2 SYGVKD come from the germline V gene. CDR3 length: 16 residues.

The CDR3: CASSEPGVGFSGQEGYTF. The CDR3 coding sequence is TGTGCCAGCAGTGAACCTGGGGTCGGGTTTTCTGGGCAGGAGGGCTACACCTTC. The J gene is TRBJ1-2, the V gene TRBV2; D is uncertain. The V end was cut by 2 bases, the J end by 8 bases, with 27 bases between. Germline assignment: CDR1 SNHLY and CDR2 FYNNEI. The CDR3 covers 18 residues.

The chain recombines TRBV5-6 with TRBJ2-3; TRBD1 is a possible D gene (6 bases). Trimming shortened V by 1 base and J by 4 bases, and 16 bases separated the two germline ends. This CDR3 comprises 16 residues. Germline CDR1 and CDR2: SGHDT and YYEEEE. The CDR3 DNA reads TGTGCCAGCAGCTTGTATCCCGGGACACCCCCAGATACGCAGTATTTT. Protein product: CASSLYPGTPPDTQYF.

The rearrangement uses TRBV7-8 and TRBJ1-3; D gene ambiguous. The germline V gene has CDR1 SGHVS and CDR2 FQNEAQ. This CDR3 spans 14 amino acids. The V end was cut by 1 base, the J end by 3 bases, with 7 bases between. Here the CDR3 reads CASSLESFGNTIYF. The CDR3 DNA is TGTGCCAGCAGCTTAGAATCCTTTGGAAACACCATATATTTT.

The chain links TRBV2 to TRBJ1-1, with TRBD1 matching 7 bases. The CDR3 sequence is 12 residues long. The junction had 6 bases not matched to a gene; V was cut back by 4 bases and J by 10 bases. Germline CDR1 is SNHLY and CDR2 is FYNNEI. The CDR3 reads CASSVPQGRAFF. The CDR3, as DNA: TGTGCCAGCAGTGTACCACAGGGGAGAGCTTTCTTT.

This chain joins TRBV19 and TRBJ1-2; D gene uncertain. With 2 bases removed from V and 5 bases from J, the gap between germline ends came to 12 bases. From germline, CDR1 is LNHDA and CDR2 SQIVND (reference sequence). The CDR3 consists of 14 residues. CDR3 DNA: TGTGCCAGTAGTATACCCCCCGAGCAGTATGGCTACACCTTC. It translates to CASSIPPEQYGYTF.

J is TRBJ1-4 and V is TRBV5-1; 8 bases fit TRBD1. The CDR3 length is 15 residues. Germline CDR1 reads SGHRS; CDR2 reads YFSETQ. V was pared by 3 bases and J by 5 bases, with 6 bases of the junction left unmatched. The CDR3 here is CASSSSRDRNEKLFF. Here the CDR3 DNA reads TGCGCCAGCAGCTCGTCCCGGGACAGGAATGAAAAACTGTTTTTT.

This chain links TRBV19 with TRBJ2-5; 9 positions agree with TRBD1. The CDR3 contains 17 residues. The V gene's germline CDR1 is LNHDA and CDR2 SQIVND (reference sequence). Trimming took 0 bases from V and 2 from J; bases not matched to a gene: 7. CDR3 nucleotide sequence: TGTGCCAGTAGTATAGAAAAATCGACAGGGGGACAAGAGACCCAGTACTTC. It translates to CASSIEKSTGGQETQYF. The full variable domain, rest sourced from reference TRBV19 and TRBJ2-5, is DGGITQSPKYLFRKEGQNVTLSCEQNLNHDAMYWYRQDPGQGLRLIYYSQIVNDFQKGDIAEGYSVSREKKESFPLTVTSAQKNPTAFYLCASSIEKSTGGQETQYFGPGTRLLVL.

The gene calls are TRBV4-2 and TRBJ2-1; 9 bases agree with TRBD2. V gave up 0 bases and J gave up 8 bases; unmatched junction bases: 20. Germline V gene sequence: CDR1 LGHNA, CDR2 YNFKEQ. The CDR3 has 20 amino acids. The CDR3 DNA sequence: TGTGCCAGCAGCCAAGAGGCTAGCCCAGTGGGGACTAGCCTGTTCTATGAGCAGTTCTTC. Protein: CASSQEASPVGTSLFYEQFF.

The V and J genes are TRBV6-5 and TRBJ1-6; D unclear. Germline assignment: CDR1 MNHEY and CDR2 SVGAGI. The CDR3 is 15 amino acids. Deletions cut 2 bases from V and 7 bases from J, with 12 bases between. Written as DNA, the CDR3 is TGTGCCAGCAGTTACGGGCACCAGACGAATTCACCCCTCCACTTT. As protein: CASSYGHQTNSPLHF.

This clone is a singleton in its sample. This chain joins TRBV19 and TRBJ1-4; no clear D. V lost 1 base to trimming and J lost 8 bases, with 8 bases between them. There are 13 residues in the CDR3. CDR1 is LNHDA and CDR2 is SQIVND in the germline V gene (reference sequence). The CDR3 DNA follows: TGTGCCAGTAGTATAGGGGTGGGCGAAAAACTGTTTTTT. It translates to CASSIGVGEKLFF.

V and J are TRBV19 and TRBJ1-2; 8 nucleotides align to TRBD1. The germline CDR1 and CDR2 sequences are LNHDA and SQIVND (reference sequence). The CDR3 is made up of 14 amino acids. Germline trimming cut 6 bases from V and 4 bases from J; bases unmatched to any gene: 7. The CDR3 coding sequence is TGTGCCAGTAGGGCAGGGGGCTGGGTCTATGGCTACACCTTC. Translating gives CASRAGGWVYGYTF.

This rearrangement joins TRBV4-1 to TRBJ1-1; TRBD1 aligns across 7 bases. The V segment lost 3 bases and the J segment 5 bases; nucleotides outside the gene matches: 12. Germline CDR1 MGHRA, CDR2 YSYEKL. This CDR3 is built from 16 residues. CDR3 in amino acids: CASSQDQGGRGTEAFF. The CDR3 nucleotides are TGCGCCAGCAGCCAGGACCAGGGGGGACGCGGGACTGAAGCTTTCTTT.

The chain recombines TRBV27 with TRBJ2-7; D uncertain. The V end was cut by 7 bases, the J end by 5 bases, with 15 bases between. The CDR3 has 13 residues. Germline V gives CDR1 MNHEY, CDR2 SMNVEV (reference sequence). CDR3 nucleotides: TGTGCCAGCACCATGGCGTCTGGGGACGAGCAGTACTTC. Protein sequence: CASTMASGDEQYF.

The V gene is TRBV6-4, the J gene TRBJ1-5, with a possible D match to TRBD1 (5 bases). Between the trimmed V and J ends, which lost 7 bases and 7 bases, there was a span of 20 bases. Germline lookup yields CDR1 MRHNA and CDR2 SNTAGT. CDR3 length equals 15 residues. CDR3 coding DNA: TGTGCCAGCACTCATCCACCAGGCGGGGACCAGCCCCAGCATTTT. This sequence encodes CASTHPPGGDQPQHF.